This T cell receptor beta chain was observed in a study of PD-1 blockade in classical Hodgkin lymphoma. For the study at large: Patients were infused with nivolumab 3 mg/kg every 2 weeks.

The time point denotes: cycle 4 day 1 (C4D1), after six to seven weeks of nivolumab. Patients all relapsed after autologous stem cell transplantation, and there was variation in brentuximab vedotin exposure. Patients had relapsed/refractory classical Hodgkin lymphoma with complete response, partial response or progressive disease as best response. The repertoire was sequenced with immunoSEQ multiplex PCR; TCRdb's copy has only in-frame clones and lacks some. The sample has more than 40,000 clones, around four fifths seen once. As for this clone: No antigen is known for it.

The study, taken as a whole, reports: Nivolumab initiated under 1 year post-ASCT led to patient exclusion. CD4+ TCR diversity climbed significantly by C4D1, unlike CD8+ TCR diversity.

This CDR3 is built from 15 residues. Trimming took off 0 bases at V and 1 base at J, with 9 bases between the two ends. Germline values: CDR1 MNHEY, CDR2 SVGAGI. The sequenced sample was peripheral blood mononuclear cells (PBMCs), obtained before the fourth cycle of nivolumab. This TCR derives from a human donor with classical Hodgkin lymphoma. The V call is TRBV6-5, the J call TRBJ1-1; D gene ambiguous. CDR3 amino acids: CASSYSKTANTEAFF. The CDR3 DNA sequence: TGTGCCAGCAGTTACTCAAAGACGGCGAACACTGAAGCTTTCTTT.